These 20 T cell receptor beta chains were sequenced from one sample in a study of vaccination effects on CD4 cells after COVID-19 (dated by TCRdb to between 2020 and 2023). Their antigen targets remain unknown. The library was obtained by the immunoSEQ multiplex PCR assay. Drawn from immuneACCESS, this table holds only the in-frame rearrangements with V and J called that TCRdb kept. Clones are partly lost; checked studies trace under half to an unresolved V gene and leave the rest unexplained. Here the sample has 62,000 or so clones; about 80% occur a single time. 9% to 15% of the sample rests with the top ten. The ViraFEST assay stimulated PBMC with viral peptide pools and then used TCR sequencing to identify antigen-specific CD4+ T cell clonotypes by expansion. After less than 13 days of culture, CD4+ T cells were isolated with the EasySep CD4+ T cell isolation kit. The absence of prior SARS-CoV-2 infection in healthy vaccine recipients was confirmed by negative nucleocapsid antibodies before and after vaccination.

Sample: CD4+ T cells from PBMCs cultured with SARS-CoV-2 spike peptides, taken before COVID-19 vaccination. Sample cell subset or site, as interpreted from the label and publication: SARS-CoV-2 spike overlapping peptide pool stimulation. The receptors come from a human donor who received a COVID-19 vaccine.

This clone has only a few counts. The J gene is TRBJ1-5, the V gene TRBV10-2; 7 bases line up with TRBD1. The CDR3 runs to 14 residues. In germline, CDR1 is WSHSY, CDR2 SAAADI. V gave up 9 bases and J gave up 2 bases; unmatched junction bases: 7. The chain's CDR3 is CASRGTERNQPQHF. The CDR3 DNA follows: TGCGCCAGTCGCGGGACAGAGCGCAATCAGCCCCAGCATTTT.

This clone was seen only once. The chain has TRBV10-3 and TRBJ2-7, with 11 bases aligning to TRBD1. The CDR3 spans 14 residues. Germline V gene sequence: CDR1 ENHRY, CDR2 SYGVKD. Unmatched junction bases numbered 8, after V lost 10 bases and J lost 3 bases. The CDR3 region is CATRKGTGGYEQYV. As DNA, the CDR3 is TGTGCCACTCGTAAAGGGACAGGGGGCTACGAGCAGTACGTC.

This clone appeared once. In DNA form, the CDR3 reads TGCAGCTTAAATGTGTCCCTAAGGGGGCGGTTAAATGAAAAACTGTTTTTT. Encoded protein: CSLNVSLRGRLNEKLFF. The chain combines TRBV29-1 with TRBJ1-4, with 7 bases that match TRBD1. The V gene end was trimmed by 8 bases and the J gene end by 5 bases; junction bases not matched to a gene: 20. Germline V gives CDR1 SQVTM, CDR2 ANQGSEA. The CDR3 sequence is 17 residues long.

This chain links TRBV29-1 with TRBJ2-1; maybe TRBD2 (6 bases). Per the germline V gene, CDR1 is SQVTM and CDR2 is ANQGSEA. The CDR3 length is 14 residues. Trimming took off 1 base at V and 4 bases at J, with 11 bases between the two ends. The CDR3 reads CSVEARGSYNEQFF. CDR3 nucleotide sequence: TGCAGCGTTGAAGCCCGGGGGAGTTACAATGAGCAGTTCTTC.

This chain joins TRBV29-1 and TRBJ1-3; D is possibly TRBD1 (6 bases). CDR1 is SQVTM and CDR2 is ANQGSEA in the germline V gene. This CDR3 is built from 15 residues. The V end was cut by 5 bases, the J end by 0 bases, with 14 bases between. The CDR3 bases are TGCAGCGTTCAGACAGGCCCAAACTCTGGAAACACCATATATTTT. It yields the protein CSVQTGPNSGNTIYF.

The J gene is TRBJ1-5, the V gene TRBV5-1; 10 bases match TRBD1. V lost 2 bases, J lost 5 bases, and 4 bases stayed unmatched. The CDR3 is 15 residues long. Germline V gene lookup returns CDR1 SGHRS and CDR2 YFSETQ. The chain's CDR3 is CASSLGTGDDQPQHF. In DNA form, the CDR3 reads TGCGCCAGCAGCTTAGGGACAGGGGATGATCAGCCCCAGCATTTT.

The chain uses TRBV12-3 or TRBV12-4 and TRBJ1-1, with 7 nucleotides matching TRBD1. The CDR3 sequence is 13 residues long. Losses at the gene ends were 1 base for V and 11 bases for J; bases not matched to a gene: 7. CDR3 nucleotide sequence: TGTGCCAGCAGTTTAGGGCGACAGGGTGGCGCTTTCTTT. It yields the protein CASSLGRQGGAFF.

In this sample, this clone turned up a few times. The rearrangement links TRBV19 to TRBJ2-1; 8 bases are shared with TRBD1. The CDR3 length is 15 residues. Germline V CDR1 and CDR2: LNHDA, SQIVND (reference sequence). The ends lost 6 bases at V and 2 bases at J; junction bases unmatched: 6. The CDR3 DNA reads as TGTGCCAGTAGATCCGGGACAGGCACCTACAATGAGCAGTTCTTC. This codes for CASRSGTGTYNEQFF.

This clone was picked up one time. The gene calls are TRBV5-1 and TRBJ2-3, with TRBD1 matching 7 bases. V shed 5 bases, J shed 5 bases, and the junction held 8 bases outside the gene matches. The germline V gene has CDR1 SGHRS and CDR2 YFSETQ. The CDR3 loop spans 14 amino acids. Here the CDR3 DNA reads TGCGCCAGCAGACCCGGACAGGTTGGAGATACGCAGTATTTT. Its protein product is CASRPGQVGDTQYF.

This clone turned up a few times. J is TRBJ1-1 and V is TRBV5-1, with a weak D call TRBD1 (5 bases). The CDR3 spans 12 residues. V dropped 0 bases and J dropped 7 bases, with 7 bases sitting between them. In germline, CDR1 is SGHRS, CDR2 YFSETQ. The DNA for the CDR3 is TGCGCCAGCAGCTTGGTGGGGGGTGAAGCTTTCTTT. It codes for CASSLVGGEAFF.

The chain has TRBV24-1 and TRBJ2-5, with a weak D call TRBD1 (5 bases). Germline V CDR1 and CDR2: KGHDR, SFDVKD. The CDR3 totals 17 residues. With 3 bases removed from V and 4 bases from J, the gap between germline ends came to 20 bases. CDR3 DNA: TGTGCCACCAGTGATACGGTCGGAAGGGGCTCTGGAGAGACCCAGTACTTC. It encodes CATSDTVGRGSGETQYF.

The sample holds a few counts of this clone. V is TRBV7-2 and J is TRBJ2-2; D unclear. The CDR3 covers 14 residues. V was clipped by 2 bases and J by 0 bases, with 4 bases between them. Germline V lookup: CDR1 SGHTA, CDR2 FQGNSA. CDR3 amino acids: CASSLNSNTGELFF. CDR3 nucleotides: TGTGCCAGCAGCTTAAATTCGAACACCGGGGAGCTGTTTTTT.

This clone has a handful of counts. The CDR3 DNA follows: TGTGCCAGCAGCGCCCGTTCAGGGGCCGCCGCGGCCCTCCACTTT. Protein: CASSARSGAAAALHF. J is TRBJ1-6 and V is TRBV9, with D possibly TRBD1 on 6 matching bases. CDR1 and CDR2 (germline): SGDLS, YYNGEE. The CDR3 contains 15 residues. With 3 bases removed from V and 14 bases from J, the gap between germline ends came to 21 bases.

The chain links TRBV11-2 to TRBJ1-5; D may be TRBD1 (6 bases). Trimming removed 6 bases from V and 6 bases from J, with 15 bases in between. The CDR3 is made up of 14 amino acids. Per the germline V gene, CDR1 is SGHAT and CDR2 is FQNNGV. DNA of the CDR3: TGTGCCAGCAGTCCTACAGGGTTTACTCAGCCCCAGCATTTT. It yields the protein CASSPTGFTQPQHF.

This chain uses TRBV5-1 with TRBJ2-1; tentatively, D is TRBD2 (5 bases). CDR1 and CDR2 from the germline V gene are SGHRS and YFSETQ. The CDR3 covers 14 residues. Trimming shortened V by 5 bases and J by 5 bases, and 14 bases separated the two germline ends. CDR3 bases: TGCGCCAGCAGGAGGGCTCCCCCGGACAATGAGCAGTTCTTC. Its protein product is CASRRAPPDNEQFF.

This chain connects TRBV5-1 to TRBJ1-3; D gene uncertain. V lost 5 bases, J lost 0 bases, and 9 bases lay in between. The germline V gene encodes CDR1 SGHRS and CDR2 YFSETQ. The CDR3 consists of 14 residues. The CDR3 spells CASRPLSSGNTIYF. As DNA, the CDR3 is TGCGCCAGCAGACCGCTAAGCTCTGGAAACACCATATATTTT.

A single count supports this clone. V usage is TRBV9 and J usage is TRBJ2-1; 9 bases fit TRBD2. J was trimmed by 7 bases and V by 2 bases; bases with no gene match: 13. The CDR3 spans 17 residues. CDR1 SGDLS and CDR2 YYNGEE come from the germline V gene. CDR3: CASSVISGTSLGNEQFF. The CDR3 coding sequence is TGTGCCAGCAGCGTTATTTCCGGGACTAGCTTAGGAAATGAGCAGTTCTTC.

This sequence joins TRBV2 and TRBJ2-5; 7 bases agree with TRBD1. CDR1 and CDR2 from the germline V gene are SNHLY and FYNNEI. The CDR3 has 17 residues. Trimming removed 4 bases from V and 0 bases from J; junction bases left unmatched: 11. CDR3 amino acids: CASSGPGKDRYQETQYF. The CDR3, as DNA: TGTGCCAGCAGTGGGCCGGGAAAGGACAGGTACCAAGAGACCCAGTACTTC.

The V call is TRBV6-5, the J call TRBJ1-5; the D is unclear. Trimming removed 5 bases from V and 2 bases from J, with 10 bases in between. Germline CDR1 reads MNHEY; CDR2 reads SVGAGI. CDR3 size: 14 residues. DNA for the CDR3: TGTGCCAGCAGTCGGATCGGGGGCAATCAGCCCCAGCATTTT. It codes for CASSRIGGNQPQHF.

V gene TRBV6-1 combines with J gene TRBJ1-6; D may be TRBD1 (5 bases). V lost 2 bases, J lost 3 bases, and 14 bases lay in between. Germline V CDR1 and CDR2: MNHNS, SASEGT. The CDR3 has 17 residues. This CDR3 reads CASSEFGATYYNSPLHF. DNA of the CDR3: TGTGCCAGCAGTGAATTCGGGGCGACGTACTATAATTCACCCCTCCACTTT.